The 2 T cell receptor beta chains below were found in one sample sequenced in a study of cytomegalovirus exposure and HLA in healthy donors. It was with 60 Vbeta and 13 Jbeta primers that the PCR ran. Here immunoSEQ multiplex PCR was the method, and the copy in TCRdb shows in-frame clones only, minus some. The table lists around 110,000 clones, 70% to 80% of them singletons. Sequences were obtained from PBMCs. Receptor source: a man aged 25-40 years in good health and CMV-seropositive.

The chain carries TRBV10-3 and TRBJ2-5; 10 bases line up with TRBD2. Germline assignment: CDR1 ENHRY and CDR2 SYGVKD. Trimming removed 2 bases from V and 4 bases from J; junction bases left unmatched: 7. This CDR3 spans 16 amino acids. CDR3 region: CAISEVAGGEVETQYF. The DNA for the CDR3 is TGTGCCATCAGTGAGGTAGCGGGAGGTGAAGTAGAGACCCAGTACTTC.

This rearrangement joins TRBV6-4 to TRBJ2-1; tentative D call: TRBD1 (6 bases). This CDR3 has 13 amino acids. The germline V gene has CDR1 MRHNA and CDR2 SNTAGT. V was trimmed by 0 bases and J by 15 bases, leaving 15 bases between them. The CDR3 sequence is CASSDSGTRGWFF. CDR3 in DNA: TGTGCCAGCAGTGACTCCGGGACACGAGGCTGGTTCTTC.